What follows are 14 T cell receptor beta chains derived from one specimen sequenced in a study of blood T cell repertoires in COVID-19. Only in-frame clones appear in the TCRdb table, and some are missing; sequencing was by immunoSEQ multiplex PCR. Here the sample spans about 240,000 clones, about four fifths being singletons. The sample comprised PBMCs or T cells enriched from blood (not recorded which). The receptors were sampled from a woman in her thirties or forties who had been exposed to COVID-19.

The V gene is TRBV7-3, the J gene TRBJ1-2; TRBD1 might be the D (6 bases). Trimming removed 5 bases at V and 6 bases at J, with 13 bases between. CDR1 is SGHTA, CDR2 FQGTGA, per germline. This CDR3 contains 13 residues. CDR3 in amino acids: CASSLGTSHGYTF. As DNA, the CDR3 is TGTGCCAGCAGCCTCGGGACATCACATGGCTACACCTTC. Full variable domain (missing parts from reference TRBV7-3 and TRBJ1-2): GAGVSQTPSNKVTEKGKYVELRCDPISGHTALYWYRQSLGQGPEFLIYFQGTGAADDSGLPNDRFFAVRPEGSVSTLKIQRTERGDSAVYLCASSLGTSHGYTFGSGTRLTVV.

This clone was counted once. This chain joins TRBV7-8 and TRBJ1-2; tentatively, D is TRBD1 (5 bases). From germline, CDR1 is SGHVS and CDR2 FQNEAQ. Trimming cost V 4 bases and J 4 bases, with 13 bases left between them. CDR3 length: 14 residues. CDR3 loop: CASSSDINPYGYTF. CDR3 DNA: TGTGCCAGCAGCTCGGACATAAACCCCTATGGCTACACCTTC.

The chain recombines TRBV2 with TRBJ1-6; 9 nucleotides agree with TRBD1. This CDR3 is 14 amino acids long. V was pared by 4 bases and J by 10 bases, with 5 bases of the junction left unmatched. The V gene's germline CDR1 is SNHLY and CDR2 FYNNEI. Written as DNA, the CDR3 is TGTGCCAGCAGTGCCGGGACAGGGATCTCACCCCTCCACTTT. This codes for CASSAGTGISPLHF.

This CDR3 is CASSLRAGGGTDTQYF. For the CDR3, the DNA is TGTGCCAGCAGCCTTCGGGCGGGGGGGGGCACAGATACGCAGTATTTT. This chain connects TRBV7-6 to TRBJ2-3; 9 bases line up with TRBD2. V was clipped by 5 bases and J by 1 base; unmatched bases: 7. The CDR3 length is 16 residues. Per the germline V gene, CDR1 is SGHVS and CDR2 is FNYEAQ.

The rearrangement uses TRBV7-6 and TRBJ2-3; D ambiguous. CDR3 size: 12 residues. CDR1 is SGHVS and CDR2 is FNYEAQ in the germline V gene. V lost 6 bases and J lost 2, with 6 bases in between. CDR3 nucleotides: TGTGCCAGCAGACGACTCACAGATACGCAGTATTTT. Amino acid sequence: CASRRLTDTQYF.

The chain combines TRBV5-4 with TRBJ2-3, with a possible D match to TRBD2 (6 bases). CDR3 size: 11 residues. The germline V gene encodes CDR1 SGHNT and CDR2 YYREEE (reference sequence). V lost 5 bases and J 8 bases, leaving 9 bases between the germline ends. CDR3 coding DNA: TGTGCCAGCAGGGGGGGAACTACGCAGTATTTT. Its translation is CASRGGTTQYF.

The CDR3 nucleotides are TGTGCCAGCAGCATCCGGGGTGGCGGGGAATCTAATGAGCAGTTCTTC. Its translation is CASSIRGGGESNEQFF. The chain couples TRBV7-3 to TRBJ2-1; possible D gene TRBD2, 6 bases. This CDR3 spans 16 amino acids. Germline V CDR1 and CDR2: SGHTA, FQGTGA. The V gene lost 5 bases and the J gene lost 7 bases, with 21 bases spanning the gap.

V is TRBV28 and J is TRBJ2-3, with 9 positions matching TRBD2. The CDR3 sequence is 14 residues long. The V and J ends lost 8 bases and 3 bases, in that order; junction bases with no gene match: 6. Germline V CDR1 and CDR2: MDHEN, SYDVKM. The CDR3 nucleotides are TGTGCCAGCCCCCCTAGCGGGGAGACAGATACGCAGTATTTT. Residues: CASPPSGETDTQYF.

The sample holds many counts of this clone. The J gene is TRBJ1-5, the V gene TRBV6-2 or TRBV6-3, with 7 bases identical to TRBD1. Germline CDR1 and CDR2: MNHEY and SVGEGT. The CDR3 has 14 amino acids. Trimming removed 6 bases from V and 4 bases from J; junction bases left unmatched: 6. The CDR3 sequence: CASSWGTVNQPQHF. CDR3 in DNA: TGTGCCAGCAGCTGGGGGACAGTGAATCAGCCCCAGCATTTT.

This clone was detected a few times. Within the sample, other DNA sequences also encode this same CDR3. V usage is TRBV4-1 and J usage is TRBJ2-7; TRBD2 might be the D (5 bases). This CDR3 comprises 14 residues. Trimming cost V 1 base and J 2 bases, with 9 bases left between them. CDR1 is MGHRA and CDR2 is YSYEKL in the germline V gene. This CDR3 reads CASSQGTGTYEQYF. The CDR3 coding sequence is TGCGCCAGCAGCCAAGGGACTGGGACCTACGAGCAGTACTTC.

The J gene is TRBJ1-6, the V gene TRBV3-1 (or the pseudogene TRBV3-2), with 7 bases fitting TRBD1. CDR1 is LGHDT, CDR2 YNNKEL, per germline (reference sequence). Trimming took 1 base from V and 10 from J; bases not matched to a gene: 13. The CDR3 loop spans 17 amino acids. CDR3 in amino acids: CASSQGHLGQEKSPLHF. CDR3 coding DNA: TGTGCCAGCAGCCAAGGTCACCTAGGACAGGAGAAATCACCCCTCCACTTT.

This clone has a handful of counts. V is TRBV6-2 or TRBV6-3 and J is TRBJ1-1; the match to TRBD1 covers 7 bases. J lost 1 base, V lost 5 bases, and 4 bases had no gene match. The CDR3 loop spans 14 amino acids. From germline, CDR1 is MNHEY and CDR2 SVGEGT. The CDR3 sequence is CASSRGTANTEAFF. The DNA of the CDR3 is TGTGCCAGCAGTCGCGGGACAGCGAACACTGAAGCTTTCTTT.

V is TRBV2 and J is TRBJ1-5; TRBD1 aligns across 8 bases. CDR1 and CDR2 (germline): SNHLY, FYNNEI. The CDR3 sequence is 14 residues long. The ends lost 5 bases at V and 5 bases at J; junction bases unmatched: 5. The CDR3, as DNA: TGTGCCAGCAGTTCGGACAGGGTCGATCAGCCCCAGCATTTT. Amino acid sequence: CASSSDRVDQPQHF.

The rearrangement joins TRBV9 to TRBJ2-5; D is ambiguous. V shed 3 bases and J shed 7 bases, with 10 bases lying between them. In germline, CDR1 is SGDLS, CDR2 YYNGEE. The length of the CDR3 is 12 residues. The CDR3 loop is CASSALSGTQYF. CDR3 sequence (DNA): TGTGCCAGCAGCGCCCTGAGTGGGACCCAGTACTTC. The entire variable domain, with the rest obtained from reference TRBV9 and TRBJ2-5, is as follows: DSGVTQTPKHLITATGQRVTLRCSPRSGDLSVYWYQQSLDQGLQFLIQYYNGEERAKGNILERFSAQQFPDLHSELNLSSLELGDSALYFCASSALSGTQYFGPGTRLLVL.